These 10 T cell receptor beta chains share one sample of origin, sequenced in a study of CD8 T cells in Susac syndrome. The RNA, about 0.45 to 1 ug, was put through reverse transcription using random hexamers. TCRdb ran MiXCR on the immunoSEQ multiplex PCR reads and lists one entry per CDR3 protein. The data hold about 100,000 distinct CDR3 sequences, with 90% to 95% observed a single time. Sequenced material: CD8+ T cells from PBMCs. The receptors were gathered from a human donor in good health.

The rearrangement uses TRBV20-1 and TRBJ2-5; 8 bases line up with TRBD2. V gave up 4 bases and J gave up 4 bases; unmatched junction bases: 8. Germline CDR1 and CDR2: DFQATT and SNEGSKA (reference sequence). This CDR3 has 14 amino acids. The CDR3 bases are TGCAGTGCTAAAGCGGGGGAGGTCCGAGAGACCCAGTACTTC. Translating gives CSAKAGEVRETQYF.

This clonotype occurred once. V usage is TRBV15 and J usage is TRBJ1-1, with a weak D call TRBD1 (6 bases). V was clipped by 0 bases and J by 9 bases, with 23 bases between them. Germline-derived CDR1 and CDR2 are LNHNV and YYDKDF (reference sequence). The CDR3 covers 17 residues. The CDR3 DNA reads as TGTGCCACCAGCAGAGACATGGGAACAGGGATAGACATCCAAGCTTTCTTT. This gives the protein CATSRDMGTGIDIQAFF.

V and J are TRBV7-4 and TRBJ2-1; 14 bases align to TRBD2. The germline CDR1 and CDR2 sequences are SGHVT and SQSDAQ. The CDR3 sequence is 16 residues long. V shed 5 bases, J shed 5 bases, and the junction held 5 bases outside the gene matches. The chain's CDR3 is CASSRTSGGRDNEQFF. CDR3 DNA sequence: TGTGCCAGCAGCCGGACTAGCGGGGGGAGAGACAATGAGCAGTTCTTC.

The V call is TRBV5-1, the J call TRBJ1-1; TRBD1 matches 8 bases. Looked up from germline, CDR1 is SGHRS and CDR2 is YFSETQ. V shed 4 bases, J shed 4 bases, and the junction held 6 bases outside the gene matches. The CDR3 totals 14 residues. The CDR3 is CASSVGTGPTEAFF. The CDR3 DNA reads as TGCGCCAGCAGCGTTGGGACAGGCCCCACTGAAGCTTTCTTT.

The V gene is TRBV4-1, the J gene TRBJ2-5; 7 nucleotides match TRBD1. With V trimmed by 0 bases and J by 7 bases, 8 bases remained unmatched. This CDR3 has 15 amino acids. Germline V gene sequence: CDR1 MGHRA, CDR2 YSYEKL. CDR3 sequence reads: CASSQDRAGGRTQYF. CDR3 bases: TGCGCCAGCAGCCAAGATCGGGCAGGGGGTCGGACCCAGTACTTC.

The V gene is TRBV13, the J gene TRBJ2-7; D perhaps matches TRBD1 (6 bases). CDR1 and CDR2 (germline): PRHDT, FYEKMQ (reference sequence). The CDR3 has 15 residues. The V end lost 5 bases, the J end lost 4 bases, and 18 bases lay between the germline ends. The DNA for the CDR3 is TGTGCCAGCAGCGCCCGCCGGGACACCCTATACGAGCAGTACTTC. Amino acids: CASSARRDTLYEQYF.

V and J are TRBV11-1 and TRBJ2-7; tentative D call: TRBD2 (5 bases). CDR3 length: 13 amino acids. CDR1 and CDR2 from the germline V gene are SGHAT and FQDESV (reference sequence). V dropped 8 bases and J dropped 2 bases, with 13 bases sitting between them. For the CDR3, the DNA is TGTGCCAGCGCTCGGACGGGGACCTACGAGCAGTACTTC. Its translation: CASARTGTYEQYF.

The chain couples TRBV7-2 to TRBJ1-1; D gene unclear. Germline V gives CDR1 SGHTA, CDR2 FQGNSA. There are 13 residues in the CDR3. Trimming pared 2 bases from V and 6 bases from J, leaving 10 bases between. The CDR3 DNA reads TGTGCCAGCAGCTTATGGGTTGGAGCTGAAGCTTTCTTT. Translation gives CASSLWVGAEAFF.

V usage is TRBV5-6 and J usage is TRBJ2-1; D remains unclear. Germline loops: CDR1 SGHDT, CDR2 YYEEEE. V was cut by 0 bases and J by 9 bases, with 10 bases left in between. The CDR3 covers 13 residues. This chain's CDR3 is CASSLGSDGEQFF. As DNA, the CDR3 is TGTGCCAGCAGCTTGGGGTCCGATGGTGAGCAGTTCTTC.

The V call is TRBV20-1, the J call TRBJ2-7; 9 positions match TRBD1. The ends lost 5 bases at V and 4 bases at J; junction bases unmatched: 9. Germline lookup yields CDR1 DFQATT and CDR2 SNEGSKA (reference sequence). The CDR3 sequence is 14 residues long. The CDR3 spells CSAGGRDRVYEQYF. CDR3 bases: TGCAGTGCTGGTGGCCGGGACAGGGTATACGAGCAGTACTTC.